These T cell receptor beta chains were read from a single sample in a study of blood T cell repertoires in COVID-19. Some clones are missing from TCRdb's copy, which holds only in-frame ones; the method was immunoSEQ multiplex PCR. The sample gives 70,000 to 85,000 clones, over 70% of which show up once; approximately 39% is in the top ten. The sample was peripheral blood. The source is an elderly man with active or convalescent COVID-19. Both conserved end residues are part of each CDR3. The D gene is left open where the match is weak. Clone size is given for some rows only: seen once, a few or many times, or a class if the clone is expanded.

V	D	J	size	DNA	CDR3
TRBV10-2	TRBD1	TRBJ1-6	-	TGCGCCAGCGAGGCGGTCAGGGGGCCTAATTCACCCCTCCACTTT	CASEAVRGPNSPLHF
TRBV10-1	-	TRBJ1-1	-	TGCGCCAGCAGCGGGGAAGGGGAAGCTTTCTTT	CASSGEGEAFF
TRBV5-1	-	TRBJ2-6	-	TGCGCCAGCAGCTTGCCAGTGGACCCGGGTGGACTTTTTCGCTCTGGGGCCAACGTCCTGACTTTC	CASSLPVDPGGLFRSGANVLTF
TRBV5-1	TRBD1	TRBJ2-5	-	TGCGCCAGCAGTCGACCCGGACAGGGGGCTTCGGAGACCCAGTACTTC	CASSRPGQGASETQYF
TRBV19	TRBD1	TRBJ1-5	once	TGTGCCAGCGGGACAGGGAGATTACATCAGCCCCAGCATTTT	CASGTGRLHQPQHF
TRBV11-3	-	TRBJ2-7	-	TGTGCCAGCAGCCCGGGGGTCGGTAAGCAGTACTTC	CASSPGVGKQYF
TRBV18	TRBD2	TRBJ2-2	-	TGTGCCAGCTCACCAGCGGGAGGCCGTAACACCGGGGAGCTGTTTTTT	CASSPAGGRNTGELFF
TRBV9	TRBD2	TRBJ2-7	-	TGTGCCAGCAGCGCAAGGGATGGAAGCGGGGGGTTCTACGAGCAGTACTTC	CASSARDGSGGFYEQYF
TRBV7-8	-	TRBJ2-3	-	TGTGCCAGCAGCAAAAATCCGGGGGGCCGCACAGATACGCAGTATTTT	CASSKNPGGRTDTQYF
TRBV6-5	TRBD2	TRBJ2-3	-	TGTGCCAGCACCGTGCTAGCGGGGGGCGCAGATACGCAGTATTTT	CASTVLAGGADTQYF
TRBV19	-	TRBJ1-2	-	TGTGCCAGTGTGGCTCCGGGAGAGATCTATGGCTACACCTTC	CASVAPGEIYGYTF
TRBV11-2	-	TRBJ1-6	-	TGTGCCAGCACCCCGACAGGACCCCAACCCCTCCACTTT	CASTPTGPQPLHF
TRBV24-1	TRBD1	TRBJ2-7	-	TGTGCCACCAGTGACGGGACAGTGAGTGAGCAGTACTTC	CATSDGTVSEQYF
TRBV3-1/TRBV3-2	-	TRBJ2-3	-	TGTGCCAGCAGCCATGCAGGGGGCACAGATACGCAGTATTTT	CASSHAGGTDTQYF
TRBV3-1/TRBV3-2	-	TRBJ2-7	-	TGTGCCAGCAGCCAAAGCGGCGGAACAAACCTTAAAGAGCAGTACTTC	CASSQSGGTNLKEQYF
TRBV29-1	TRBD1	TRBJ1-5	-	TGCAGCGTTACGACAGGGGGCGGCAATCAGCCCCAGCATTTT	CSVTTGGGNQPQHF
TRBV12-3/TRBV12-4	TRBD1	TRBJ1-2	-	TGTGCCAGCAGTCCAAGGACAGGGTTTGGCTACACCTTC	CASSPRTGFGYTF
TRBV5-1	TRBD1	TRBJ1-2	-	TGCGCCAGCAGCTTGGTTGGGACAGGGCCCTTTAACTATGGCTACACCTTC	CASSLVGTGPFNYGYTF
TRBV3-1/TRBV3-2	-	TRBJ2-7	-	TGTGCCAGCAGCCACCAAGCAAGAGAGCAGTACTTC	CASSHQAREQYF
TRBV30	-	TRBJ1-2	-	TGTGCCTGGAATCAGGGAAACTATGGCTACACCTTC	CAWNQGNYGYTF
TRBV28	-	TRBJ1-6	-	TGTGCCAGCAGTTTGTTGGCAGGGGTGTCGGGTTCACCCCTCCACTTT	CASSLLAGVSGSPLHF
TRBV5-1	-	TRBJ2-1	few	TGCGCCAGCAGGGAAGCGGTCCTCTTGGTTGAGCAGTTCTTC	CASREAVLLVEQFF
TRBV7-2	-	TRBJ2-7	-	TGTGCCAGCAGCTTAGGCCCCGAGGACGAGCAGTACTTC	CASSLGPEDEQYF
TRBV27	TRBD1	TRBJ1-1	-	TGTGCCAGCAGTTTCAGGGGGACGCGTGAGACTGAAGCTTTCTTT	CASSFRGTRETEAFF
TRBV28	-	TRBJ2-2	-	TGTGCCAGCAGTCCTCTAAGGGGTAGCGGGGAGCTGTTTTTT	CASSPLRGSGELFF
TRBV19	-	TRBJ2-2	once	TGTGCCAGCCGGAAGATGGACGTCGGGGTCGGGGAGCTGTTTTTT	CASRKMDVGVGELFF
TRBV7-2	-	TRBJ1-1	-	TGTGCCAGCAGCGCACGGGGGGGTTGGACTGAAGCTTTCTTT	CASSARGGWTEAFF
TRBV2	-	TRBJ1-1	-	TGTGCCAGCACCCCAAAGGGGGGGGGTACTGAAGCTTTCTTT	CASTPKGGGTEAFF
TRBV2	TRBD1	TRBJ1-2	-	TGTGCCAGCACCCAAGACAGGGATGGCTACACCTTC	CASTQDRDGYTF
TRBV5-1	TRBD1	TRBJ2-1	-	TGCGCCAGCAGGACGACAGGGTCTCCTTCCAATGAGCAGTTCTTC	CASRTTGSPSNEQFF
TRBV15	TRBD2	TRBJ2-1	-	TGTGCCACCCCCCCCAGGACTAGCGAGAATAATGAGCAGTTCTTC	CATPPRTSENNEQFF
TRBV30	-	TRBJ1-3	-	TGTGCCTGGAGCGACCGGGGACAACGATTCTCTGGAAACACCATATATTTT	CAWSDRGQRFSGNTIYF
TRBV11-2	-	TRBJ2-3	-	TGTGCCAGCAGCCTATCTAGGTCTTACGATACGCAGTATTTT	CASSLSRSYDTQYF
TRBV7-8	-	TRBJ1-2	-	TGTGCCAGCAGCTTAGAGGGGCGGGGACTGGATGGCTACACCTTC	CASSLEGRGLDGYTF
TRBV7-3	-	TRBJ1-6	-	TGTGCCAGCAGCTTAAGAGAGAATTCACCCCTCCACTTT	CASSLRENSPLHF
TRBV11-1	-	TRBJ1-5	-	TGTGCCAGCAGCTTATCCGGGAAGGTCAATCAGCCCCAGCATTTT	CASSLSGKVNQPQHF
TRBV7-9	-	TRBJ1-2	-	TGTGCCAGCAGCTATGGACAGACCCGGTATGGCTACACCTTC	CASSYGQTRYGYTF
TRBV7-9	TRBD2	TRBJ2-1	-	TGTGCCAGCAGCCCCCGGGGGGGGGCCGACAATGAGCAGTTCTTC	CASSPRGGADNEQFF
TRBV7-2	-	TRBJ1-4	-	TGTGCCAGCAGCCCGACCGGGAGGGGAACTAATGAAAAACTGTTTTTT	CASSPTGRGTNEKLFF
TRBV11-2	TRBD1	TRBJ1-3	-	TGTGCCAGCAGCAGCGGAGGGGGCGGCCGAGCAGACACCATATATTTT	CASSSGGGGRADTIYF
TRBV29-1	-	TRBJ1-1	-	TGCAGCGTCGTGCGAATGAACACTGAAGCTTTCTTT	CSVVRMNTEAFF
TRBV11-2	-	TRBJ1-2	few	TGTGCCAGCAGCTTAGCCAGGGGCCCAGCTAACTATGGCTACACCTTC	CASSLARGPANYGYTF
TRBV15	-	TRBJ1-2	-	TGTGCCACCAGACTAGATCCCTTCCCGGGCTACACCTTC	CATRLDPFPGYTF
TRBV5-4	-	TRBJ2-3	-	TGTGCCAGCAGCTTAGAGGTTACAGATACGCAGTATTTT	CASSLEVTDTQYF
TRBV5-1	TRBD2	TRBJ2-3	few	TGCGCCAGCAGCTTGGCACTAGCGGGGGGCACAGATACGCAGTATTTT	CASSLALAGGTDTQYF
TRBV28	-	TRBJ1-2	-	TGTGCCAGCAACCCCCCGGTTGCCTATGGCTACACCTTC	CASNPPVAYGYTF
TRBV11-2	TRBD1	TRBJ1-2	-	TGTGCCAGCAGCTTAAGAGACAGGGCAAATGGCTACACCTTC	CASSLRDRANGYTF
TRBV28	-	TRBJ2-6	-	TGTGCCAGCAGTTCTGGGGGGAGCTCTGGGGCCAACGTCCTGACTTTC	CASSSGGSSGANVLTF
TRBV10-3	-	TRBJ1-2	-	TGTGCCATCACCACCAGGGAAGACTATGGCTACACCTTC	CAITTREDYGYTF